These 16 T cell receptor beta chains were sequenced from one sample in a study of early T cells in non-severe SARS-CoV-2 infection. TCRdb processed the 5' RACE reads anew with MiXCR; each CDR3 protein has one entry. There are 80,000 to 95,000 distinct CDR3 sequences in the sample; around 13% occur only once, and 1.2% to 1.5% lies in the top ten. Sequencing was carried out using whole blood. All receptors come from an adult who was a healthcare worker with PCR-confirmed SARS-CoV-2 infection or an uninfected control (not recorded which).

The sample holds many counts of this clonotype. The V gene is TRBV29-1, the J gene TRBJ2-5; 9 bases match TRBD1. The germline V gene encodes CDR1 SQVTM and CDR2 ANQGSEA. Germline trimming cut 7 bases from V and 4 bases from J; bases unmatched to any gene: 10. The CDR3 contains 14 residues. The CDR3 reads CSANGQGTGETQYF. CDR3 DNA sequence: TGCAGCGCCAATGGACAGGGGACCGGAGAGACCCAGTACTTC. Using reference TRBV29-1 and TRBJ2-5 for the parts outside the CDR3, the full variable domain is SAVISQKPSRDICQRGTSLTIQCQVDSQVTMMFWYRQQPGQSLTLIATANQGSEATYESGFVIDKFPISRPNLTFSTLTVSNMSPEDSSIYLCSANGQGTGETQYFGPGTRLLVL.

This clonotype was seen a handful of times. The J gene is TRBJ2-4, the V gene TRBV30; D may match TRBD1 or TRBD2 (5 bases each). Deletions cut 3 bases from V and 15 bases from J, with 18 bases between. This CDR3 has 12 amino acids. CDR1 is GTSNPN and CDR2 is SVGIG in the germline V gene (reference sequence). The CDR3 is CAWRDGRDGTYF. CDR3 DNA: TGTGCCTGGAGGGACGGCCGGGACGGGACGTACTTC. Drawing the rest from reference TRBV30 and TRBJ2-4, the complete variable domain is SQTIHQWPATLVQPVGSPLSLECTVEGTSNPNLYWYRQAAGRGLQLLFYSVGIGQISSEVPQNLSASRPQDRQFILSSKKLLLSDSGFYLCAWRDGRDGTYFGAGTRLSVL.

This clonotype was detected only a few times. This chain joins TRBV30 and TRBJ1-6; D is possibly TRBD1 (5 bases). The CDR3 loop spans 14 amino acids. The germline CDR1 and CDR2 sequences are GTSNPN and SVGIG (reference sequence). Trimming left V 3 bases short and J 8 bases short, with 14 bases between. CDR3 loop: CAWSDRGVDSPLHF. The CDR3 coding sequence is TGTGCCTGGAGCGATCGGGGGGTGGATTCACCCCTCCACTTT. Complete variable domain (other parts from reference TRBV30 and TRBJ1-6): SQTIHQWPATLVQPVGSPLSLECTVEGTSNPNLYWYRQAAGRGLQLLFYSVGIGQISSEVPQNLSASRPQDRQFILSSKKLLLSDSGFYLCAWSDRGVDSPLHFGNGTRLTVT.

The chain couples TRBV6-2 or TRBV6-3 to TRBJ2-1; 12 bases match TRBD2. The CDR3 is 18 residues long. Germline loops: CDR1 MNHEY, CDR2 SVGEGT. V lost 4 bases, J lost 7 bases, and 14 bases stayed unmatched. In DNA, the CDR3 is TGTGCCAGCAGTTCTACCCTAACCACTAGCGGGGGGAGTAATGAGCAGTTCTTC. Translation gives CASSSTLTTSGGSNEQFF.

The CDR3 sequence is CASSYSLPTSGGELSTDTQYF. Written as DNA, the CDR3 is TGTGCCAGCAGTTACTCCCTCCCGACTAGCGGGGGAGAACTTAGCACAGATACGCAGTATTTT. The chain carries TRBV6-2 or TRBV6-3 and TRBJ2-3; 12 nucleotides align to TRBD2. V was pared by 0 bases and J by 0 bases, with 13 bases of the junction left unmatched. The CDR3 covers 21 residues. Germline V CDR1 and CDR2: MNHEY, SVGEGT.

The sample holds many counts of this clonotype. V gene TRBV15 combines with J gene TRBJ2-5, with D uncertain. V lost 3 bases and J 4 bases, leaving 6 bases between the germline ends. This CDR3 comprises 12 residues. CDR1 and CDR2 (germline): LNHNV, YYDKDF (reference sequence). The DNA for the CDR3 is TGTGCCACCAGCAGGCAGCTAGAGACCCAGTACTTC. This gives the protein CATSRQLETQYF.

This clonotype has ten or more counts. The rearrangement links TRBV12-3 or TRBV12-4 to TRBJ1-5; D is undetermined. V lost 5 bases and J 3 bases, leaving 11 bases between the germline ends. This CDR3 comprises 14 residues. CDR3 residues: CASSLTRDNQPQHF. The CDR3 bases are TGTGCCAGCAGTCTCACTAGAGACAATCAGCCCCAGCATTTT.

This clonotype was found a few times. This CDR3 reads CSVGQGVGETQYF. The DNA of the CDR3 is TGCAGCGTTGGCCAGGGGGTAGGAGAGACCCAGTACTTC. This chain links TRBV29-1 with TRBJ2-5, with 7 bases fitting TRBD1. V shed 4 bases and J 4 bases; nucleotides not matched to a gene: 6. This CDR3 is built from 13 residues. Germline V lookup: CDR1 SQVTM, CDR2 ANQGSEA.

The table lists this clonotype with many counts. The chain joins TRBV29-1 to TRBJ1-4, with D possibly TRBD1 on 6 matching bases. Germline CDR1 reads SQVTM; CDR2 reads ANQGSEA. The CDR3 covers 19 residues. The ends were cut back, 0 bases at V and 2 bases at J, with 22 bases in the middle. CDR3: CSVEDLRLWTASTNEKLFF. Here the CDR3 DNA reads TGCAGCGTTGAAGATCTTCGGCTTTGGACAGCCTCCACTAATGAAAAACTGTTTTTT.

This rearrangement joins TRBV2 to TRBJ2-3; no clear D. Germline V gives CDR1 SNHLY, CDR2 FYNNEI. Trimming left V 6 bases short and J 10 bases short, with 11 bases between. The CDR3 has 11 amino acids. The CDR3 nucleotides are TGTGCCAGCAGATTGGCTAATGCGCAGTATTTT. It specifies CASRLANAQYF.

In this sample, this clonotype turned up a few times. This chain uses TRBV11-2 with TRBJ2-7; 7 bases line up with TRBD2. The CDR3 runs to 14 residues. Germline CDR1 reads SGHAT; CDR2 reads FQNNGV. Trimming removed 1 base from V and 5 bases from J; junction bases left unmatched: 5. CDR3 DNA: TGTGCCAGCAGCTTAGTAGCGACTAGCCACGAGCAGTACTTC. Translated: CASSLVATSHEQYF.

Ten or more counts support this clonotype. The chain recombines TRBV30 with TRBJ1-2; D gene uncertain. The CDR3 consists of 13 residues. V shed 4 bases and J shed 4 bases, with 13 bases lying between them. Germline V gene sequence: CDR1 GTSNPN, CDR2 SVGIG (reference sequence). The CDR3 DNA reads as TGTGCCTGGACGGGCCCGACCAGCTATGGCTACACCTTC. Its protein is CAWTGPTSYGYTF. The full variable domain, rest sourced from reference TRBV30 and TRBJ1-2, is SQTIHQWPATLVQPVGSPLSLECTVEGTSNPNLYWYRQAAGRGLQLLFYSVGIGQISSEVPQNLSASRPQDRQFILSSKKLLLSDSGFYLCAWTGPTSYGYTFGSGTRLTVV.

The V and J genes are TRBV29-1 and TRBJ2-1, with 9 bases that match TRBD1. Germline V CDR1 and CDR2: SQVTM, ANQGSEA. This CDR3 is built from 13 residues. V dropped 8 bases and J dropped 8; count of bases not matched to a gene: 10. The chain's CDR3 is CSWTGELRDEQFF. The DNA of the CDR3 is TGCAGCTGGACAGGGGAATTACGGGATGAGCAGTTCTTC.

This clonotype was recorded many times. The chain couples TRBV27 to TRBJ2-5; 14 bases are a match to TRBD2. The CDR3 is 17 residues long. CDR1 MNHEY and CDR2 SMNVEV come from the germline V gene (reference sequence). V was pared by 4 bases and J by 2 bases, with 6 bases of the junction left unmatched. The CDR3 loop is CASSSGTSGGNQETQYF. CDR3 DNA: TGTGCCAGCAGTTCCGGGACTAGCGGGGGAAATCAAGAGACCCAGTACTTC.

The table lists this clonotype with a few counts. V gene TRBV29-1 combines with J gene TRBJ2-2; no reliable D call. Between the trimmed V and J ends, which lost 6 bases and 7 bases, there was a span of 18 bases. Germline V gene sequence: CDR1 SQVTM, CDR2 ANQGSEA. CDR3 size: 14 residues. The CDR3 DNA is TGCAGCGTCGCCCCGAATGGGATGGTCGGGGAGCTGTTTTTT. It specifies CSVAPNGMVGELFF.

In its sample, this clonotype was seen a few times. The chain combines TRBV28 with TRBJ1-2, with a tentative D call TRBD1 (6 bases). The CDR3 runs to 13 residues. Germline loops: CDR1 MDHEN, CDR2 SYDVKM. V was trimmed by 6 bases and J by 4 bases, leaving 12 bases between them. The CDR3: CASSWGGTYGYTF. CDR3 coding DNA: TGTGCCAGCAGCTGGGGGGGCACCTATGGCTACACCTTC.